Below, 10 T cell receptor delta chains from the same sample are listed, as sequenced in a study of gamma-delta chains in newborns, infants, children. TCRdb reprocessed the reads through CATT. The data contain over a thousand delta-chain clones, around 0.98% of them singletons. Source material: blood. Receptors were obtained from a child in good health.

This clone was detected only a few times. A far larger clone lies a single base away; this is likely a read error. The chain joins TRDV2 to TRDJ1; TRDD3 matches 11 bases. CDR1 is GEAIGNYY, CDR2 EKD, per germline. V shed 3 bases, J shed 0 bases, and the junction held 17 bases outside the gene matches. The CDR3 has 20 residues. As DNA, the CDR3 is TGTGCCTGTGACGCCGTATCATCTGGGGGATACTTATATAACACCGATAAACTCATCTTT. Its translation: CACDAVSSGGYLYNTDKLIF.

A remark on this clone: With a much larger clone just one base away, this may be a read error. V gene TRDV2 combines with J gene TRDJ1; TRDD3 matches at 9 bases. The V gene's germline CDR1 is GEAIGNYY and CDR2 EKD. The ends lost 0 bases at V and 0 bases at J; junction bases unmatched: 13. This CDR3 has 19 residues. The CDR3 sequence: CACDTLSTGGRTYTDKLIF. In DNA form, the CDR3 reads TGTGCCTGTGACACCCTTTCTACTGGGGGACGCACTTACACCGATAAACTCATCTTT.

This clone was found a few times. One junction end does not reproduce the germline sequence, and a read error may be involved. The V and J genes are TRDV2 and TRDJ1, with no clear D. The V gene's germline CDR1 is GEAIGNYY and CDR2 EKD. This CDR3 has 15 residues. The CDR3 coding sequence is TGTGCCTGTGACCCTCTTGAGCCGAGGACCGATAAACCCATCTTT. Translation gives CACDPLEPRTDKPIF.

The table lists this clone with a few counts. The protein TCRdb lists belongs to a much larger clone and differs from this DNA's translation at residue 3, which points to a read error; the protein shown is made from the DNA. The rearrangement joins TRDV2 to TRDJ1; D is possibly TRDD3 (6 bases). Germline V gene data show CDR1 as GEAIGNYY and CDR2 as EKD. The CDR3 totals 15 residues. CDR3 protein: CAYDYILGTTDKLIF. In nucleotides, the CDR3 is TGTGCCTATGACTATATCCTGGGGACCACCGATAAACTCATCTTT.

About this clone: A far larger clone is one nucleotide away, so this likely arose from a read error. The CDR3 here is CACVTLGDTLNTDKLIF. CDR3 nucleotides: TGTGCCTGTGTCACCCTGGGGGATACGCTGAACACCGATAAACTCATCTTT. This chain links TRDV2 with TRDJ1; 12 bases fit TRDD3. In germline, CDR1 is GEAIGNYY, CDR2 EKD. There are 17 residues in the CDR3.

This clone was found a few times. The chain uses TRDV1 and TRDJ1; 9 positions agree with TRDD3. This CDR3 region has 22 residues. Germline CDR1 reads TSWWSYY; CDR2 reads QGS. With V trimmed by 6 bases and J by 0 bases, 26 bases remained unmatched. The CDR3 reads CALGGASSHWGTRGAYTDKLIF. DNA of the CDR3: TGTGCTCTTGGAGGTGCTTCCTCCCACTGGGGGACAAGAGGGGCATACACCGATAAACTCATCTTT.

This clone was detected a few times. CDR3 coding DNA: TGTGCCTGTGACACCTGGGGGAGCTCCTGGGACACCCGACAGATGTTTTTC. Its protein product is CACDTWGSSWDTRQMFF. The rearrangement uses TRDV2 and TRDJ3; 7 bases map to TRDD3. After removal of 0 bases from V and 0 bases from J, the junction contained 1 base not matched to a gene. This CDR3 is built from 17 residues. Germline loops: CDR1 GEAIGNYY, CDR2 EKD.

Comments on this clone: The protein given by TCRdb reflects a much larger clone and differs at residue 17 from this DNA's translation, likely from a read error; the protein shown is the DNA's translation. The gene calls are TRDV2 and TRDJ3, with a tentative D call TRDD3 (5 bases). The CDR3 totals 19 residues. The V gene's germline CDR1 is GEAIGNYY and CDR2 EKD. The CDR3 sequence is CACDTGGIHSSWDTRQVFF. In DNA form, the CDR3 reads TGTGCCTGTGACACCGGAGGGATCCATAGCTCCTGGGACACCCGACAGGTGTTTTTC.

As for this clone: It differs at one base from a far larger clone, so likely a read error. The V call is TRDV2, the J call TRDJ1; 7 bases are a match to TRDD3. Per the germline V gene, CDR1 is GEAIGNYY and CDR2 is EKD. The CDR3 consists of 14 residues. CDR3 nucleotide sequence: TGTGCCTGTGACACTTTGGGGGACACCGATAAATTCATCTTT. Protein: CACDTLGDTDKFIF.

This clone was counted between two and nine times. V and J are TRDV3 and TRDJ1; 9 positions agree with TRDD3. CDR3 size: 15 residues. Germline assignment: CDR1 TVYSNPD and CDR2 GDNSRS (reference sequence). The ends lost 2 bases at V and 0 bases at J; junction bases unmatched: 7. CDR3 nucleotides: TGTGCCTTTTATGGTACTGGGGGAGACACCGATAAACTCATCTTT. Its translation is CAFYGTGGDTDKLIF. The complete variable domain, with remaining parts taken from reference TRDV3 and TRDJ1, reads CDKVTQSSPDQTVASGSEVVLLCTYDTVYSNPDLFWYRIRPDYSFQFVFYGDNSRSEGADFTQGRFSVKHILTQKAFHLVISPVRTEDSATYYCAFYGTGGDTDKLIFGKGTRVTVEP.